The clone carrying this TCR beta chain has more than one count but fewer than ten. Its antigen is not known. At the DNA level, this CDR3 is encoded by other sequences in the same sample as well. The data are from a study of cytomegalovirus exposure and HLA in healthy donors. The CDR3 has 15 residues. The germline CDR1 and CDR2 sequences are SGHRS and YFSETQ. Trimming stripped 7 bases from V and 4 bases from J, with 20 bases between. With 60 Vbeta and 13 Jbeta primers, the PCR was carried out. Clones were read by immunoSEQ multiplex PCR, and TCRdb kept only the in-frame ones, dropping some. The data contain 170,000 or so clones, around 80% of them singletons. General observations from the study: Later analysis found that TCR beta chains associated with HLA were more clonally expanded than other, equally common chains. Researchers reported that a few CMV-associated chains were confirmed in vitro as CMV antigen-specific.

What was sequenced was PBMCs. The source is a woman aged 25 to 39 in good health and CMV-seropositive. This chain uses TRBV5-1 with TRBJ1-1, with unresolved D. DNA for the CDR3: TGCGCCAGCCGCACCTCCTTAGGAGGTGGCACTGAAGCTTTCTTT. Its translation is CASRTSLGGGTEAFF.